The entry below describes one T cell receptor (beta chain). Its specificity is not known. The data originate from a study of T cell repertoires and Cas9 in healthy adults. In the study overall: CD4 and CD8 compartments: SpCas9-reactive T cells profiled for potency, cytotoxicity, lineage.

Trimming stripped 5 bases from V and 2 bases from J, with 9 bases between. Germline CDR1 is SGHAT and CDR2 is FQNNGV. The length of the CDR3 is 13 residues. Study-wide findings and caveats: SpCas9-reactive effector T cells were reportedly restrained in vitro by SpCas9-reactive regulatory T cells.

The method was immunoSEQ multiplex PCR; TCRdb's version includes in-frame clones alone and lacks a portion of them. The data show roughly 14,000 clones, 75% to 90% seen once. The source is a human donor in good health. Sequenced sample: Tregs (CD4+, CD25+, CD127-, CD137-, CD154-) from PBMCs; culture status not recorded. The chain joins TRBV11-2 to TRBJ2-5; D uncertain. The CDR3 coding sequence is TGTGCCAGCAGCCCCAATGTTCAAGAGACCCAGTACTTC. It encodes CASSPNVQETQYF.